This section outlines one TCR beta chain sequence together with its context. Its target is unknown. The data are from a study of blood T cells in healthy people across ages. Using a J-beta primer mix together with a sample-barcoded 5' primer, a second PCR was run for roughly 6 to 12 cycles. Every cDNA molecule bore a tag from a template-switch adaptor containing 12 random nucleotides. Sequencing yielded, for each sample, at least 3 million paired-end reads carrying CDR3. From the 5' RACE reads, TCRdb called clonotypes with MiXCR, one entry per CDR3 protein. The sample has about 1.1 million distinct CDR3 sequences, under 40% seen once; the top ten hold around 13%. In germline, CDR1 is SGHTA, CDR2 FQGTGA. CDR3 size: 15 residues. Trimming pared 2 bases from V and 2 bases from J, leaving 10 bases between. The study, taken as a whole, reports: Relative to aged donors, long-lived donors carried more naive CD4+ cells and displayed higher diversity. Unsorted PBMCs ruled out conclusive naive versus antigen-experienced comparison.

The rearrangement joins TRBV7-3 to TRBJ2-1; D remains unclear. This clonotype originated in a man aged 18 to 29 in good health. The source material was blood. The CDR3 sequence: CASSLALDPYNEQFF. CDR3 nucleotides: TGTGCCAGCAGCTTAGCGCTGGATCCCTACAATGAGCAGTTCTTC.